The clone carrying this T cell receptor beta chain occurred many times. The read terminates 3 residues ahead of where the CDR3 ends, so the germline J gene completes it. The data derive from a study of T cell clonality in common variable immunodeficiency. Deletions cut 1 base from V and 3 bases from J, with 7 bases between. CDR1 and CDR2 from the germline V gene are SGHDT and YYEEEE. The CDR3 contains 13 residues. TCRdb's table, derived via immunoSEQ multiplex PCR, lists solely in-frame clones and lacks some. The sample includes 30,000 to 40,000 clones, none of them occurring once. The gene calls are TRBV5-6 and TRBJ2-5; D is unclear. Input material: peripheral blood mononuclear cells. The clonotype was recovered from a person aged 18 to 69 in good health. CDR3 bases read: TGTGCCAGCAGCTTGAGGCTTAAAGAGACC. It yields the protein CASSLRLKET. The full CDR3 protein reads CASSLRLKETQYF.